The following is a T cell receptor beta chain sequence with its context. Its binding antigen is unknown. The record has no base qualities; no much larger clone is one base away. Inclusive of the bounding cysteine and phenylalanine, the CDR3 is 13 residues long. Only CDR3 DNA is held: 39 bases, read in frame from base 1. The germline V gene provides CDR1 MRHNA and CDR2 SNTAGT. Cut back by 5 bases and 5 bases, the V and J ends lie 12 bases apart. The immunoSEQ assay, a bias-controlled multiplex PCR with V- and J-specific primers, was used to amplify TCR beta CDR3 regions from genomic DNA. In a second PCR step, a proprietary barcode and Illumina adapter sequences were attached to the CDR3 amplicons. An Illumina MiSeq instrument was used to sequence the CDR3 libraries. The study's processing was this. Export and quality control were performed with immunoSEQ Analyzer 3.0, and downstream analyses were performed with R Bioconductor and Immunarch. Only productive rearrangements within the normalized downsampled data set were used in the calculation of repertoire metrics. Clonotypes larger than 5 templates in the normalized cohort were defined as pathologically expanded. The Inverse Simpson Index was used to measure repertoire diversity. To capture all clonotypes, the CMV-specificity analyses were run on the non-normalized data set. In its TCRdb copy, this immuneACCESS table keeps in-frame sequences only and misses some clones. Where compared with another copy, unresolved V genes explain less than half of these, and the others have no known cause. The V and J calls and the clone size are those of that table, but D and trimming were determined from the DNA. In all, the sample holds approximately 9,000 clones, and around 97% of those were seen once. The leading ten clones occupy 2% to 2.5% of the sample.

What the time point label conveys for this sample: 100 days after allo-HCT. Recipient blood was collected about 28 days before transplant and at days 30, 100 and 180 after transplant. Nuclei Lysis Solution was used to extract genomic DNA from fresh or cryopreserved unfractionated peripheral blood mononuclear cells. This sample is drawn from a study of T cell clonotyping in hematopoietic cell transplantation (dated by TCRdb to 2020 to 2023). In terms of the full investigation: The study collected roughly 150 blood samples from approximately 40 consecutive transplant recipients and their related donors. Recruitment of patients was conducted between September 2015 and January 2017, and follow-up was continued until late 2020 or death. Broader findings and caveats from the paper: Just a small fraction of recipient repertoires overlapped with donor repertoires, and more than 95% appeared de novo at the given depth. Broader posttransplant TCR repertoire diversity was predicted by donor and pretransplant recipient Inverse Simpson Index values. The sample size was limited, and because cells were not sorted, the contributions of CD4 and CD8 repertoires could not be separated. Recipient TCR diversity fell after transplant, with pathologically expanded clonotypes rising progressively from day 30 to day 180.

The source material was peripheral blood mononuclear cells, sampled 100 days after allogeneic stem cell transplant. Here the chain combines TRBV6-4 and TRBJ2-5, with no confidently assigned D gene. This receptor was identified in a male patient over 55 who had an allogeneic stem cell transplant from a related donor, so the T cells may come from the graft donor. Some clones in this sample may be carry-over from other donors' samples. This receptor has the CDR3 CASSLDVGETQYF. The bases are TGTGCCAGCAGTCTTGACGTAGGGGAGACCCAGTACTTC.